This is a list of T cell receptor beta chains from one sample in a study of cytomegalovirus exposure and HLA in healthy donors. The assay was immunoSEQ multiplex PCR, and TCRdb's table has in-frame clones only and misses some. The sample lists about 230,000 clones, about 89% seen once, with about 1% in the top ten. Input material: PBMCs. Receptors originate from a woman aged 18-29 years in good health and CMV-seronegative. The CDR3 runs from the conserved cysteine through the conserved F or W.

j_gene | v_gene | CDR3aa
TRBJ2-1 | TRBV9 | CASSDSGSRNEQFF
TRBJ2-3 | TRBV5-1 | CASSPHSVGDTQYF
TRBJ2-2 | TRBV6-1 | CASSGQGRTGELFF
TRBJ1-1 | TRBV5-4 | CASSLYDETAPRAFF
TRBJ2-6 | TRBV7-2 | CASSYDRDDVLTF
TRBJ1-4 | TRBV5-5 | CASSRLIGVNEKLFF
TRBJ2-1 | TRBV7-7 | CASSRNRDYKDNEQFF
TRBJ1-6 | TRBV4-3 | CASSQSGESPLHF
TRBJ1-5 | TRBV27 | CASSLEGTAFGQPQHF
TRBJ1-5 | TRBV30 | CAWTPPGQGGLPQHF
TRBJ2-5 | TRBV19 | CASSKRDQETQYF
TRBJ1-2 | TRBV4-1 | CASSQPPGHRYGYTF
TRBJ2-3 | TRBV6-5 | CASRRLGLTDTQYF
TRBJ2-2 | TRBV7-3 | CASSSQGSNTGELFF
TRBJ1-1 | TRBV9 | CASSVGLAAEAFF
TRBJ2-1 | TRBV2 | CASSRGGQFF
TRBJ1-5 | TRBV6-1 | CASSEAWGEWDQPQHF
TRBJ2-1 | TRBV10-1 | CASSESTGAVQFF
TRBJ2-7 | TRBV27 | CASRSLAVTYEQYF
TRBJ1-1 | TRBV27 | CASSSKGQGRAFF
TRBJ2-1 | TRBV11-2 | CASSLGPLNEQFF
TRBJ2-2 | TRBV27 | CASSSLAETNTGELFF
TRBJ2-3 | TRBV9 | CASSVLSGVGDTQYF
TRBJ2-2 | TRBV11-2 | CASSLSTGLTGELFF
TRBJ2-1 | TRBV7-8 | CASRAGTSPSNEQFF
TRBJ2-3 | TRBV7-2 | CASSLEARSDTQYF
TRBJ1-2 | TRBV5-4 | CASSSRQGTNYGYTF
NA | TRBV20-1 | CSASVLYEQYF
TRBJ2-3 | TRBV5-1 | CASSSGTDTDTQYF